The 18 T cell receptor beta chains in this list originate from one sample, sequenced in a study of shared clonotypes between healthy human individuals. TCRdb's copy holds only in-frame clones and misses some; the assay was immunoSEQ multiplex PCR. Of roughly 700,000 clones listed, around 72% were seen once; the top ten hold under 2%. Sequencing was performed on memory CD4+ T cells sorted from blood. The subset: CD45RA-negative fraction. These TCRs come from a woman in her twenties or thirties in good health.

The chain links TRBV6-1 to TRBJ1-1; D is undetermined. Trimming removed 4 bases from V and 4 bases from J, with 10 bases in between. The V gene's germline CDR1 is MNHNS and CDR2 SASEGT. The CDR3 covers 13 residues. The CDR3 nucleotides read TGTGCCAGCAGTGGGTGGCGGGGCACTGAAGCTTTCTTT. This sequence encodes CASSGWRGTEAFF.

The gene calls are TRBV7-9 and TRBJ1-4, with 8 bases matching TRBD1. Trimming cost V 5 bases and J 8 bases; bases outside gene matches: 7. Germline V CDR1 and CDR2: SEHNR, FQNEAQ (reference sequence). This CDR3 has 14 residues. The CDR3 is CASSPQGAKEKLFF. The CDR3 DNA reads TGTGCCAGCAGCCCCCAGGGGGCGAAGGAAAAACTGTTTTTT.

This clone was found a few times. The J gene is TRBJ2-7, the V gene TRBV13, with a tentative D call TRBD2 (6 bases). With 0 bases removed from V and 7 bases from J, the gap between germline ends came to 31 bases. This CDR3 comprises 20 residues. The V gene's germline CDR1 is PRHDT and CDR2 FYEKMQ (reference sequence). CDR3 amino acids: CASSLGYPGSPLGGLSEQYF. CDR3 nucleotides: TGTGCCAGCAGCTTAGGCTACCCCGGGAGCCCCCTGGGTGGTTTGAGTGAGCAGTACTTC.

This chain links TRBV28 with TRBJ2-1; TRBD1 matches 10 bases. The trim removed 5 bases at V and 5 bases at J, leaving 12 bases unmatched. This CDR3 has 17 residues. Germline V CDR1 and CDR2: MDHEN, SYDVKM. The CDR3: CASSPWGGTGAHNEQFF. CDR3 nucleotide sequence: TGTGCCAGCAGTCCATGGGGCGGGACAGGGGCCCACAATGAGCAGTTCTTC.

In this sample, this clone turned up once. The V gene is TRBV28, the J gene TRBJ2-7; 11 nucleotides line up with TRBD2. With 8 bases clipped from V and 4 bases from J, the junction kept 4 bases outside the gene matches. The CDR3 covers 13 residues. Looked up from germline, CDR1 is MDHEN and CDR2 is SYDVKM. CDR3 DNA: TGTGCCAGCCTAGCGGGAGGACCATACGAGCAGTACTTC. This encodes CASLAGGPYEQYF.

The chain couples TRBV7-9 to TRBJ1-5; TRBD1 matches at 7 bases. After removal of 1 base from V and 0 bases from J, the junction contained 3 bases not matched to a gene. Germline assignment: CDR1 SEHNR and CDR2 FQNEAQ (reference sequence). The length of the CDR3 is 16 residues. The CDR3 DNA is TGTGCCAGCAGCTTAGAGGGACAGTATAGCAATCAGCCCCAGCATTTT. Translated: CASSLEGQYSNQPQHF.

For this clone: Other DNA sequences in this specimen translate into the identical CDR3. The J gene is TRBJ2-4, the V gene TRBV20-1, with a tentative D call TRBD1 (6 bases). CDR3 length: 11 residues. Germline V CDR1 and CDR2: DFQATT, SNEGSKA (reference sequence). Trimming took 5 bases from V and 6 from J, leaving 8 bases between them. The CDR3 nucleotides read TGCAGTGCTCAACAGGGAAACATTCAGTACTTC. Residues: CSAQQGNIQYF.

This clone was recorded only once. The chain combines TRBV19 with TRBJ1-2; weak D call: TRBD1 (6 bases). The CDR3 loop spans 12 amino acids. The germline V and J ends were trimmed by 6 bases and 4 bases, with 9 bases remaining between them. Germline CDR1 is LNHDA and CDR2 is SQIVND (reference sequence). The CDR3: CASRPQGYGYTF. DNA for the CDR3: TGTGCCAGTAGACCACAGGGCTATGGCTACACCTTC. Drawing the rest from reference TRBV19 and TRBJ1-2, the complete variable domain is DGGITQSPKYLFRKEGQNVTLSCEQNLNHDAMYWYRQDPGQGLRLIYYSQIVNDFQKGDIAEGYSVSREKKESFPLTVTSAQKNPTAFYLCASRPQGYGYTFGSGTRLTVV.

J is TRBJ1-2 and V is TRBV14, with D possibly TRBD1 on 5 matching bases. Per germline, CDR1 SGHDN and CDR2 FVKESK. Trimming stripped 4 bases from V and 8 bases from J, with 26 bases between. This CDR3 has 17 amino acids. The DNA for the CDR3 is TGTGCCAGCAGCCTACGGGCAGGGCGACCTTTGGGGCACGGCTACACCTTC. It yields the protein CASSLRAGRPLGHGYTF.

The chain is built from TRBV5-4 and TRBJ1-4; D is undetermined. Looked up from germline, CDR1 is SGHNT and CDR2 is YYREEE (reference sequence). Trimming took off 2 bases at V and 4 bases at J, with 9 bases between the two ends. This CDR3 contains 14 residues. Written as DNA, the CDR3 is TGTGCCAGCAGCTTTAAGGATGGTAATGAAAAACTGTTTTTT. Its protein is CASSFKDGNEKLFF.

As regards this clone: Other DNA sequences of this sample code for an identical CDR3. J is TRBJ1-5 and V is TRBV7-2; D call uncertain. V was pared by 2 bases and J by 4 bases, with 6 bases between. From germline, CDR1 is SGHTA and CDR2 FQGNSA. The CDR3 sequence is 13 residues long. The DNA of the CDR3 is TGTGCCAGCAGCTTAACCTCTAATCAGCCCCAGCATTTT. Amino acid sequence: CASSLTSNQPQHF.

The V and J genes are TRBV4-1 and TRBJ1-1; 8 positions match TRBD1. There are 18 residues in the CDR3. V gave up 3 bases and J gave up 0 bases; unmatched junction bases: 12. From germline, CDR1 is MGHRA and CDR2 YSYEKL. The DNA of the CDR3 is TGCGCCAGCAGCCATCCATGGAGGAGACAGGGGTTGAACACTGAAGCTTTCTTT. Residues: CASSHPWRRQGLNTEAFF.

V usage is TRBV6-1 and J usage is TRBJ1-5, with D possibly being TRBD1 (5 bases). This CDR3 spans 15 amino acids. The ends were cut back, 3 bases at V and 7 bases at J, with 16 bases in the middle. Germline CDR1 MNHNS, CDR2 SASEGT. For the CDR3, the DNA is TGTGCCAGCAGTGAGGAGGGGTTGAAAGGACAGCCCCAGCATTTT. Translated: CASSEEGLKGQPQHF.

This clone was seen a few times. The chain recombines TRBV30 with TRBJ1-1; TRBD1 is a possible D gene (6 bases). V was shortened by 4 bases and J by 2 bases, with 11 bases between the two germline ends. Germline V lookup: CDR1 GTSNPN, CDR2 SVGIG (reference sequence). This CDR3 region has 13 residues. CDR3 sequence: CAWIRTANTEAFF. CDR3 DNA sequence: TGTGCCTGGATCAGGACAGCCAACACTGAAGCTTTCTTT.

This chain links TRBV6-1 with TRBJ1-2; no firm D call. The CDR3 contains 15 residues. Trimming took off 4 bases at V and 5 bases at J, with 17 bases between the two ends. CDR1 is MNHNS and CDR2 is SASEGT in the germline V gene. The CDR3 protein is CASSARQDGRYGYTF. CDR3 coding DNA: TGTGCCAGCAGTGCCCGCCAGGACGGACGATATGGCTACACCTTC.

The rearrangement joins TRBV6-5 to TRBJ1-3; no reliable D call. Germline V CDR1 and CDR2: MNHEY, SVGAGI. The CDR3 contains 16 residues. Trimming left V 4 bases short and J 0 bases short, with 13 bases between. The DNA for the CDR3 is TGTGCCAGCAGTTGGATGACGGCTTTCTCTGGAAACACCATATATTTT. Translated, it gives CASSWMTAFSGNTIYF.

V gene TRBV2 combines with J gene TRBJ1-1; D is uncertain. V lost 2 bases and J 8 bases, leaving 12 bases between the germline ends. CDR1 is SNHLY and CDR2 is FYNNEI in the germline V gene. The CDR3 is made up of 13 amino acids. CDR3 DNA: TGTGCCAGCAGTGAATGGGTCGACGGGGAAGCTTTCTTT. Amino acid sequence: CASSEWVDGEAFF.

The J gene is TRBJ1-4, the V gene TRBV6-6; the D is unclear. From germline, CDR1 is MNHNY and CDR2 SVGAGI (reference sequence). The CDR3 spans 13 residues. V was shortened by 4 bases and J by 4 bases, with 7 bases between the two germline ends. The CDR3 spells CASSFWLNEKLFF. In DNA, the CDR3 is TGTGCCAGCAGTTTTTGGCTTAATGAAAAACTGTTTTTT.